This TCR beta chain was identified during a study of T cell responses to AZD1222 COVID-19 vaccine. Notes on this clone: No antigen is known for it.

CDR1 is SGHTA, CDR2 FQGTGA, per germline. V gave up 3 bases and J gave up 7 bases; unmatched junction bases: 6. This CDR3 contains 13 residues. Data came from immunoSEQ multiplex PCR; TCRdb stores just in-frame clones and leaves some out. The table lists about 130,000 clones, about nine tenths of them singletons, with approximately 1.4% in the top ten. Findings of the study overall: Receipt of two AZD1222 doses was followed by a rise in Spike-specific TCR breadth and depth. Unmutated variant regions are reportedly targeted by nearly half of spike-specific TCRs. Spike-spanning, vaccine-associated CD4 TCRs were dominant at 160-218 and 743-854. Females outnumbered males among donors, who were mostly white British; clonal diversity was possibly underestimated.

The sequencing here drew on peripheral blood, taken on day 0 of AZD1222 vaccination. This TCR was sampled from an adult in good health. This rearrangement joins TRBV7-3 to TRBJ2-7; TRBD1 aligns across 7 bases. Here the CDR3 reads CASSFEGAREQYF. Written as DNA, the CDR3 is TGTGCCAGCAGCTTCGAGGGGGCTCGGGAGCAGTACTTC.